The clone carrying this TCR beta chain was picked up many times. Its antigen is still unknown. In TCRdb, the RT-PCR reads were re-called with MiXCR into one record per CDR3 protein. The sample has around 150,000 distinct CDR3 sequences; roughly 10% are singletons. The germline V gene encodes CDR1 SEHNR and CDR2 FQNEAQ (reference sequence). The CDR3 has 14 amino acids. V was cut by 5 bases and J by 10 bases, with 18 bases left in between. The data are from a study of response to subunit inactivated influenza vaccine. General study points: Authors suggested seasonal influenza vaccinations each recruit few new T cells.

This sequence originates from a man in his fifties who received an inactivated influenza vaccine. This chain uses TRBV7-9 with TRBJ1-3; the D is unclear. The sequences come from non-naive T cells sorted from PBMCs, collected roughly 47 days after vaccination. Here the CDR3 reads CASSHIVGHRTIYF. The CDR3, as DNA: TGTGCCAGCAGCCATATCGTAGGGCACCGGACCATATATTTT.